This TCR beta chain stems from a study of cytomegalovirus exposure and HLA in healthy donors (dated by TCRdb to the late 2010s). Describing the broader study: The 670 or so repertoires of the first cohort and the 110 or so validation repertoires were produced on the same platform, according to a later analysis. The study aimed to test whether cataloging public T cell receptors could reveal signatures of past pathogen exposure. A separate validation cohort of 100 to 150 different subjects was used in addition to the roughly 720-subject first cohort. To predict cytomegalovirus infection status, the study brought together high-throughput TCR immunosequencing, statistical association of individual TCRs with disease status, and machine learning.

Germline trimming: 3 bases from V, 7 bases from J; junction bases outside gene matches: 11. Via the germline V gene, CDR1 is MNHNS and CDR2 SASEGT. The CDR3 measures 16 amino acids from cysteine to phenylalanine. Of all the DNA, just the CDR3 is kept, 48 bases in frame from base 1. The donors were included in the validation cohort of approximately 120 subjects, a group kept apart from the roughly 700-subject first cohort. The paper's findings and limits, for the study overall: A total of 150 to 200 TCR beta chains were listed by the study as associated with cytomegalovirus. The validation cohort had no HLA typing available for a later analysis, so co-occurrence within that cohort was assessed over all 130 or so repertoires. Subsequent analysis determined that TCRs grouped into clusters in the first cohort also showed a tendency toward co-occurrence across the approximately 120 validation repertoires, and 94% of cluster scores exceeded 0. In vitro tests confirmed that a few of the cytomegalovirus-associated TCR beta chains recognize cytomegalovirus antigens. The classifier was reported to diagnose cytomegalovirus status with high specificity and sensitivity in both the original cohort and the validation cohort. Across donors, most TCR sequences were observed very rarely, whereas some public TCRs were present in many individuals. According to the authors, the approach could potentially be generalized to other disease states and immunological phenotypes.

In regard to this clone: Its antigen is unknown. No qualities accompany the bases; no much larger clone lies one base away. The same CDR3 is also encoded by other DNA sequences in this sample.

Preparation of the library involved the immunoSEQ multiplex PCR assay. The study's own analysis went as follows. To diagnose cytomegalovirus status from the catalog of TCR beta chain sequences, a statistical classification framework was built. TCRdb stores this immuneACCESS table with in-frame sequences only. Part of the clones is absent; in the studies checked, under half of the shortfall reflects unresolved V genes, and no reason is known for the rest. V and J calls and clone size follow that table, whereas D and trimming were derived from the DNA. The sample table records 90,000 to 150,000 clones; 80% to 90% of these occur just once. Together, the top ten hold 4% to 5.5% of the sample.

Sample: PBMCs. The V and J segments used are TRBV6-1 and TRBJ1-2; 10 central nucleotides agree with TRBD1. This sequence was found in a man aged 18 to 30 in good health and CMV-seropositive. The DNA sequence follows: TGTGCCAGCAGTGACTACCTACTGACAGGGGGCGGTGGCTACACCTTC. This sequence encodes CASSDYLLTGGGGYTF.